The source of this TCR beta chain is a study of shared clonotypes between healthy human individuals. General study results and limits: Naive subsets usually exceeded memory subsets in estimated richness.

Some clones are missing from TCRdb's copy, which holds only in-frame ones; the method was immunoSEQ multiplex PCR. The sample holds roughly 1 million clones, about 77% seen once. CDR1 SSHAT and CDR2 FNYEAQ come from the germline V gene (reference sequence). CDR3 length equals 15 residues. As concerns this clone: Its antigen is unidentified. One end of the junction fails to match germline, which may point to a read error.

Source material: memory CD4+ T cells sorted from blood. Documented subset: CD45RA-negative fraction. The chain couples TRBV7-7 to TRBJ2-2, with 9 bases matching TRBD1. This receptor was identified in a man between 18 and 29 years old in good health. The CDR3 loop is CASSLRTGDTGELFF. CDR3 nucleotides: TGTGCTAGCAGCTTAAGGACAGGGGACACCGGGGAGCTGTTTTTT.